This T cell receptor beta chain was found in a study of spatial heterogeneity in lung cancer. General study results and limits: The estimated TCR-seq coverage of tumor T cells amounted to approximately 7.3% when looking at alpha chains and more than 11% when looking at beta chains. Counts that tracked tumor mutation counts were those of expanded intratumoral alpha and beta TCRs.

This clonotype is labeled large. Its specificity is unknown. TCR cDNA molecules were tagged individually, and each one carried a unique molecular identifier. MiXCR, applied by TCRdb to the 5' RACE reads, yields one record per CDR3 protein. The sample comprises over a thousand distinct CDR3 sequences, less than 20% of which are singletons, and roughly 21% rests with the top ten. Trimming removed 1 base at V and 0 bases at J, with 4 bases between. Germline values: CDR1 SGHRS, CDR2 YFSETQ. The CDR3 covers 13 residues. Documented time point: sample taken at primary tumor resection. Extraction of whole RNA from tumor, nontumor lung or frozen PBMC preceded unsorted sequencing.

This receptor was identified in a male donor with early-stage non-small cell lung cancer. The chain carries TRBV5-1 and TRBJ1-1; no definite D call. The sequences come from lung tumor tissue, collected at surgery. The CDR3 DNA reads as TGCGCCAGCAGCTTGAACCTGAACACTGAAGCTTTCTTT. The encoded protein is CASSLNLNTEAFF.